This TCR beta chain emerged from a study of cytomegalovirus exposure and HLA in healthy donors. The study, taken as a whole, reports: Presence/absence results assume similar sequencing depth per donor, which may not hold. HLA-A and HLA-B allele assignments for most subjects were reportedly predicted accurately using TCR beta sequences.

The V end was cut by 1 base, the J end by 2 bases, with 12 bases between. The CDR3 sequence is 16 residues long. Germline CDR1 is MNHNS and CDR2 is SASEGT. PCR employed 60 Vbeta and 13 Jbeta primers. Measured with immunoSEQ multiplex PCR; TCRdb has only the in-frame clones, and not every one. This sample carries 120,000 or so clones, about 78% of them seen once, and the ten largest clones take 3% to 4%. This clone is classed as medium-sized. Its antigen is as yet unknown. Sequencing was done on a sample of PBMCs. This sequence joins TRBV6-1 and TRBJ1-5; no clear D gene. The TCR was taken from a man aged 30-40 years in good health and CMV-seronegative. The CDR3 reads CASSEGEGWGNQPQHF. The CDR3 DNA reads TGTGCCAGCAGTGAAGGGGAGGGATGGGGCAATCAGCCCCAGCATTTT.